A single sample is the source of the 21 T cell receptor beta chains below, sequenced in a study of a mutant IDH1 vaccine in newly diagnosed glioma. Generated by immunoSEQ multiplex PCR, the TCRdb table keeps only in-frame clones and is missing some. Seen here are around 100,000 clones, roughly four fifths observed once, and the top ten hold around 5%. Specified time point: baseline, week 1 (first vaccination visit). Treatment in this sample: pre-vaccination baseline after standard-of-care therapy. Material: PBMCs, obtained from a glioma patient treated with radiotherapy, temozolomide or both. These receptors all come from a man aged 40-50 years with glioma. Some clones in this sample may be carry-over from other donors' samples.

The count of this clone is one. The chain employs TRBV2 and TRBJ1-1; D is possibly TRBD1 (6 bases). Germline-derived CDR1 and CDR2 are SNHLY and FYNNEI. The CDR3 is made up of 13 amino acids. Deletions cut 6 bases from V and 5 bases from J, with 13 bases between. CDR3 loop: CASRAGGGTEAFF. The CDR3 nucleotides are TGTGCCAGCAGGGCGGGAGGGGGAACTGAAGCTTTCTTT.

The chain's CDR3 is CASSYFGTQYF. In DNA, the CDR3 is TGTGCCAGCAGTTACTTTGGGACCCAGTACTTC. The chain has TRBV6-5 and TRBJ2-5; no definite D call. This CDR3 has 11 residues. Germline loops: CDR1 MNHEY, CDR2 SVGAGI. V lost 1 base and J lost 7, with 4 bases in between.

The chain joins TRBV29-1 to TRBJ2-3, with D tentatively TRBD2 (6 bases). The CDR3 consists of 12 residues. Germline V gene data show CDR1 as SQVTM and CDR2 as ANQGSEA. The V and J ends lost 6 bases and 6 bases respectively, with 13 bases between them. The CDR3 DNA sequence: TGCAGCGTCGAACCAGGGAGGGATACGCAGTATTTT. This sequence encodes CSVEPGRDTQYF.

V usage is TRBV7-9 and J usage is TRBJ2-3, with D possibly matching TRBD2 (6 bases). CDR3 length equals 16 residues. V was cut by 4 bases and J by 2 bases, with 16 bases left in between. Per germline, CDR1 SEHNR and CDR2 FQNEAQ (reference sequence). CDR3 nucleotide sequence: TGTGCCAGCAGCTCAATCTCTCGGGGGAACACAGATACGCAGTATTTT. Amino acids: CASSSISRGNTDTQYF.

The chain has TRBV27 and TRBJ2-7; TRBD2 is a possible D gene (6 bases). The V gene lost 7 bases and the J gene lost 9 bases, with 19 bases spanning the gap. This CDR3 has 13 residues. Germline CDR1 is MNHEY and CDR2 is SMNVEV (reference sequence). This chain's CDR3 is CASTRPGSGRQYF. The DNA for the CDR3 is TGTGCCAGCACCCGACCGGGCAGCGGGCGGCAGTACTTC.

This chain connects TRBV29-1 to TRBJ2-3; 8 bases map to TRBD1. J was trimmed by 2 bases and V by 5 bases; bases with no gene match: 18. Germline V lookup: CDR1 SQVTM, CDR2 ANQGSEA. CDR3 length: 18 amino acids. CDR3 coding DNA: TGCAGCGTTTCTGGACAGGGTTCCGTCCCCACACACACAGATACGCAGTATTTT. Protein product: CSVSGQGSVPTHTDTQYF.

V usage is TRBV4-2 and J usage is TRBJ2-1; TRBD2 matches 7 bases. V trimming: 0 bases; J trimming: 6 bases; junction bases outside the gene matches: 8. The CDR3 has 16 amino acids. From germline, CDR1 is LGHNA and CDR2 YNFKEQ. CDR3 nucleotides: TGTGCCAGCAGCCAAGAGCCCCCCGGGAGGTCCAATGAGCAGTTCTTC. Its translation: CASSQEPPGRSNEQFF.

The rearrangement links TRBV7-6 to TRBJ2-7; TRBD1 agrees at 8 bases. The V segment lost 4 bases and the J segment 9 bases; nucleotides outside the gene matches: 11. This CDR3 comprises 14 residues. Germline assignment: CDR1 SGHVS and CDR2 FNYEAQ. The CDR3 reads CASSSGTGPGRQYF. The CDR3 coding sequence is TGTGCCAGCAGCTCCGGGACAGGTCCCGGGCGGCAGTACTTC.

This chain uses TRBV4-1 with TRBJ2-7, with D unresolved. Germline V gene data show CDR1 as MGHRA and CDR2 as YSYEKL. This CDR3 has 15 amino acids. The V and J ends lost 1 base and 0 bases respectively, with 10 bases between them. In nucleotides, the CDR3 is TGCGCCAGCAGCCAAGTTTCTAGTTCCTCCTACGAGCAGTACTTC. This encodes CASSQVSSSSYEQYF.

This chain connects TRBV4-1 to TRBJ2-5, with 16 nucleotides matching TRBD2. The germline V gene encodes CDR1 MGHRA and CDR2 YSYEKL. After removal of 5 bases from V and 5 bases from J, the junction contained 14 bases not matched to a gene. This CDR3 spans 19 amino acids. The CDR3 bases are TGCGCCAGCAGCTCCCCGGGACTAGCGGGGGGGCCAGGGAGGGAGACCCAGTACTTC. It yields the protein CASSSPGLAGGPGRETQYF.

This sequence joins TRBV19 and TRBJ1-4; a possible D gene is TRBD1 (5 bases). This CDR3 comprises 14 residues. V was pared by 5 bases and J by 8 bases, with 15 bases between. The germline V gene has CDR1 LNHDA and CDR2 SQIVND (reference sequence). CDR3 coding DNA: TGTGCCAGTAGTTCGTGGAGGGGTGACGAAAAACTGTTTTTT. Encoded protein: CASSSWRGDEKLFF.

V and J are TRBV5-1 and TRBJ2-5; D is uncertain. Per germline, CDR1 SGHRS and CDR2 YFSETQ. The CDR3 runs 15 residues. V was clipped by 0 bases and J by 0 bases, with 9 bases between them. In DNA form, the CDR3 reads TGCGCCAGCAGCTTGGGAGGATGGGACCAAGAGACCCAGTACTTC. Protein: CASSLGGWDQETQYF.

Concerning this clone itself: Within the sample, other DNA sequences also encode this same CDR3. The CDR3 sequence is CASSLVVNTEAFF. CDR3 DNA sequence: TGTGCCAGCAGCTTAGTAGTTAACACTGAAGCTTTCTTT. J is TRBJ1-1 and V is TRBV7-9; D ambiguous. Germline lookup yields CDR1 SEHNR and CDR2 FQNEAQ (reference sequence). The CDR3 totals 13 residues. The V end was cut by 1 base, the J end by 2 bases, with 5 bases between.

The CDR3 sequence: CASSASRVNTEAFF. The CDR3 DNA reads as TGCGCCAGCTCCGCGTCTCGGGTGAACACTGAAGCTTTCTTT. The chain joins TRBV10-2 to TRBJ1-1, with D uncertain. The CDR3 extends over 14 amino acids. The V end lost 8 bases, the J end lost 0 bases, and 13 bases lay between the germline ends. Germline V gives CDR1 WSHSY, CDR2 SAAADI.

The chain links TRBV7-9 to TRBJ2-5; D gene unclear. This CDR3 contains 12 residues. V lost 2 bases and J lost 5, with 6 bases in between. Germline CDR1 and CDR2: SEHNR and FQNEAQ (reference sequence). In DNA, the CDR3 is TGTGCCAGCAGCTTAAGTTTTGAGACCCAGTACTTC. This codes for CASSLSFETQYF.

The rearrangement uses TRBV10-3 and TRBJ1-6, with 7 bases lining up with TRBD1. The germline gives CDR1 ENHRY, CDR2 SYGVKD. This CDR3 is built from 16 residues. Unmatched junction bases numbered 8, after V lost 6 bases and J lost 3 bases. The CDR3, as DNA: TGTGCCATCAGCCCACAGGGGCCGGGCTATAATTCACCCCTCCACTTT. Translated, it gives CAISPQGPGYNSPLHF.

The rearrangement joins TRBV2 to TRBJ2-7; weak D call: TRBD1 (6 bases). The CDR3 runs 14 residues. The germline V gene encodes CDR1 SNHLY and CDR2 FYNNEI. The V gene lost 0 bases and the J gene lost 2 bases, with 8 bases spanning the gap. Here the CDR3 reads CASSEAGQTYEQYF. The CDR3 DNA is TGTGCCAGCAGTGAAGCTGGACAGACCTACGAGCAGTACTTC.

The rearrangement links TRBV5-1 to TRBJ2-2; D call uncertain. V lost 1 base to trimming and J lost 4 bases, with 5 bases between them. Germline V CDR1 and CDR2: SGHRS, YFSETQ. There are 13 residues in the CDR3. The CDR3 region has the DNA TGCGCCAGCAGCTTGACAAGCACCGGGGAGCTGTTTTTT. This translates into CASSLTSTGELFF.

The gene calls are TRBV30 and TRBJ1-3; 9 bases agree with TRBD1. V gave up 1 base and J gave up 2 bases; unmatched junction bases: 3. Germline CDR1 is GTSNPN and CDR2 is SVGIG (reference sequence). The CDR3 is 15 amino acids. Here the CDR3 DNA reads TGTGCCTGGAGTGACACAGGGGGCGCTGGAAACACCATATATTTT. Translating gives CAWSDTGGAGNTIYF.

This clone was detected only once. The junction and the germline gene differ at one end; a read error may be behind it. The V gene is TRBV29-1, the J gene TRBJ2-3, with 8 bases matching TRBD2. This CDR3 contains 11 residues. Germline V gives CDR1 SQVTM, CDR2 ANQGSEA. This CDR3 is CSAERGLAKYF. As DNA, the CDR3 is TGCAGCGCTGAACGAGGACTAGCCAAGTATTTT.

The rearrangement links TRBV19 to TRBJ1-5; tentative D call: TRBD1 (5 bases). The germline V gene has CDR1 LNHDA and CDR2 SQIVND (reference sequence). V was trimmed by 5 bases and J by 5 bases, leaving 16 bases between them. This CDR3 contains 15 residues. The CDR3 DNA is TGTGCCAGTAGTTTAGGGACTTCGAGACATCAGCCCCAGCATTTT. This sequence encodes CASSLGTSRHQPQHF.